A single sample gave rise to the 30 T cell receptor beta chains below, sequenced in a study of vaccination effects on CD4 cells after COVID-19. Sequencing used immunoSEQ multiplex PCR; TCRdb keeps in-frame clones, though not all of them. Here the sample spans 63,000 or so clones, about 69% being singletons. Their specific antigens are unknown. Sequencing was preceded by expansion of antigen-specific CD4+ T cells with viral peptide pools in the ViraFEST assay. Once cultured for about 9 days, the cells underwent separation to obtain CD4+ T cells. The infection with SARS-CoV-2 (confirmed by PCR) occurred in this person between March and December 2020. The sample here was CD4+ T cells from PBMCs cultured with HIV peptides, taken before COVID-19 vaccination. Described subset: HIV-1 Nef peptide pool negative control/reference culture. These receptors all come from a human donor who had a prior SARS-CoV-2 infection.

This clone was detected a few times. The chain combines TRBV5-1 with TRBJ1-1; no definite D call. Germline CDR1 reads SGHRS; CDR2 reads YFSETQ. This CDR3 has 15 residues. V was clipped by 4 bases and J by 3 bases, with 16 bases between them. DNA of the CDR3: TGCGCCAGCAGCCAAGGTACGGCGGACGACACTGAAGCTTTCTTT. It encodes CASSQGTADDTEAFF. The full variable domain, its missing parts supplied by reference TRBV5-1 and TRBJ1-1, is KAGVTQTPRYLIKTRGQQVTLSCSPISGHRSVSWYQQTPGQGLQFLFEYFSETQRNKGNFPGRFSGRQFSNSRSEMNVSTLELGDSALYLCASSQGTADDTEAFFGQGTRLTVV.

The genes are TRBV5-1 and TRBJ2-7, with D uncertain. The CDR3 sequence is 14 residues long. Germline values: CDR1 SGHRS, CDR2 YFSETQ. V was clipped by 1 base and J by 5 bases, with 13 bases between them. This CDR3 reads CASSLSQNRDEQYF. Here the CDR3 DNA reads TGCGCCAGCAGCTTGTCACAGAACCGGGACGAGCAGTACTTC.

In the case of this clone: Other DNA sequences from this sample encode an identical CDR3 as well. V usage is TRBV12-3 or TRBV12-4 and J usage is TRBJ1-4, with unresolved D. The ends were cut back, 1 base at V and 7 bases at J, with 1 base in the middle. The CDR3 loop spans 11 amino acids. CDR3 DNA: TGTGCCAGCAGTTTAGGTGAAAAACTGTTTTTT. It translates to CASSLGEKLFF.

V and J are TRBV2 and TRBJ1-1; D ambiguous. V lost 2 bases, J lost 0 bases, and 7 bases lay in between. The germline V gene has CDR1 SNHLY and CDR2 FYNNEI. The CDR3 is 14 amino acids. For the CDR3, the DNA is TGTGCCAGCAGTGAATCTCCAGTGAACACTGAAGCTTTCTTT. Amino acid sequence: CASSESPVNTEAFF.

V gene TRBV5-4 combines with J gene TRBJ2-5; D is undetermined. Trimming took off 4 bases at V and 5 bases at J, with 12 bases between the two ends. Germline V gene lookup returns CDR1 SGHNT and CDR2 YYREEE (reference sequence). The length of the CDR3 is 13 residues. The CDR3 here is CASSIDPRETQYF. The CDR3 DNA reads TGTGCCAGCAGCATAGACCCCCGGGAGACCCAGTACTTC.

The V and J genes are TRBV9 and TRBJ2-6; D remains unclear. The CDR3 totals 15 residues. Trimming left V 4 bases short and J 2 bases short, with 10 bases between. Germline V gene lookup returns CDR1 SGDLS and CDR2 YYNGEE. This CDR3 reads CASSPGPPGANVLTF. Here the CDR3 DNA reads TGTGCCAGCAGCCCTGGACCCCCTGGGGCCAACGTCCTGACTTTC. Supplemented by reference TRBV9 and TRBJ2-6, the full variable domain reads DSGVTQTPKHLITATGQRVTLRCSPRSGDLSVYWYQQSLDQGLQFLIQYYNGEERAKGNILERFSAQQFPDLHSELNLSSLELGDSALYFCASSPGPPGANVLTFGAGSRLTVL.

The chain combines TRBV11-3 with TRBJ1-2; D uncertain. Germline lookup yields CDR1 SGHNT and CDR2 YENEEA. The CDR3 is 13 amino acids. V shed 2 bases and J shed 8 bases, with 12 bases lying between them. Here the CDR3 DNA reads TGTGCCAGCAGCTTATACCGCGACGGAGGCTACACCTTC. This sequence encodes CASSLYRDGGYTF.

The chain couples TRBV11-3 to TRBJ1-2; 7 nucleotides align to TRBD1. This CDR3 is built from 15 residues. The germline CDR1 and CDR2 sequences are SGHNT and YENEEA. The J segment lost 8 bases and the V segment lost 0 bases, leaving 9 bases of the junction unmatched. The CDR3 region has the DNA TGTGCCAGCAGCTTAGACTCAGACAGGGACGAAGGCTACACCTTC. Protein: CASSLDSDRDEGYTF.

The V call is TRBV9, the J call TRBJ1-1, with 8 nucleotides matching TRBD1. In germline, CDR1 is SGDLS, CDR2 YYNGEE. The V and J ends lost 3 bases and 5 bases, in that order; junction bases with no gene match: 15. The CDR3 has 17 amino acids. The CDR3: CASSAKDRVFLFTEAFF. DNA of the CDR3: TGTGCCAGCAGCGCAAAGGACAGGGTTTTTCTCTTTACTGAAGCTTTCTTT.

This clone has only a few counts. The CDR3 coding sequence is TGTGCCAGCAGCCCCGGACTAGCGGGAGAATCACCGCAGTACTTC. Protein product: CASSPGLAGESPQYF. This chain links TRBV7-2 with TRBJ2-7; 13 bases map to TRBD2. The CDR3 sequence is 15 residues long. V shed 5 bases and J 9 bases; nucleotides not matched to a gene: 10. Germline V lookup: CDR1 SGHTA, CDR2 FQGNSA.

This rearrangement joins TRBV4-3 to TRBJ2-7; TRBD1 matches 10 bases. Germline V gives CDR1 LGHNA, CDR2 YSLEER. This CDR3 is built from 17 residues. After removal of 3 bases from V and 4 bases from J, the junction contained 12 bases not matched to a gene. CDR3 nucleotide sequence: TGCGCCAGCAGCCAGGGAGGGGCGGGACAGGGGCTATACGAGCAGTACTTC. Its protein product is CASSQGGAGQGLYEQYF.

The V call is TRBV7-9, the J call TRBJ2-7; D is ambiguous. V was pared by 2 bases and J by 5 bases, with 4 bases between. The CDR3 totals 11 residues. The germline V gene has CDR1 SEHNR and CDR2 FQNEAQ (reference sequence). For the CDR3, the DNA is TGTGCCAGCAGCTTAATCCACGAGCAGTACTTC. Its translation: CASSLIHEQYF. The full variable domain, its missing parts supplied by reference TRBV7-9 and TRBJ2-7, is DTGVSQNPRHKITKRGQNVTFRCDPISEHNRLYWYRQTLGQGPEFLTYFQNEAQLEKSRLLSDRFSAERPKGSFSTLEIQRTEQGDSAMYLCASSLIHEQYFGPGTRLTVT.

The chain has TRBV9 and TRBJ2-3; TRBD2 matches 13 bases. There are 16 residues in the CDR3. V lost 4 bases to trimming and J lost 3 bases; unmatched junction nucleotides: 5. The germline CDR1 and CDR2 sequences are SGDLS and YYNGEE. CDR3 nucleotides: TGTGCCAGCAGCAAGACTAGCGGGAGGAGAACAGATACGCAGTATTTT. Amino acids: CASSKTSGRRTDTQYF.

The V and J genes are TRBV20-1 and TRBJ2-3; either TRBD1 or TRBD2 may supply D (5 bases each). Germline loops: CDR1 DFQATT, CDR2 SNEGSKA (reference sequence). CDR3 length equals 11 residues. Trimming stripped 5 bases from V and 5 bases from J, with 8 bases between. CDR3 sequence: CSAGGEDTQYF. The CDR3 DNA sequence: TGCAGTGCTGGGGGAGAAGATACGCAGTATTTT.

The chain employs TRBV12-5 and TRBJ2-2, with D possibly being TRBD1 (5 bases). V lost 5 bases, J lost 4 bases, and 11 bases lay in between. CDR1 is LGHNT, CDR2 FRNRAP, per germline. The CDR3 sequence is 14 residues long. CDR3 coding DNA: TGTGCTAGTGGTCCCAGGGTGGGCACCGGGGAGCTGTTTTTT. Translation: CASGPRVGTGELFF.

This rearrangement joins TRBV2 to TRBJ2-3; a weak D match, TRBD2 (5 bases). The germline V gene encodes CDR1 SNHLY and CDR2 FYNNEI. V was clipped by 6 bases and J by 6 bases, with 10 bases between them. This CDR3 is 12 amino acids long. The CDR3 DNA sequence: TGTGCCAGCAGCGGAGGTATCGATACGCAGTATTTT. Translating gives CASSGGIDTQYF. Full variable domain (outside the CDR3, taken from reference TRBV2 and TRBJ2-3): EPEVTQTPSHQVTQMGQEVILRCVPISNHLYFYWYRQILGQKVEFLVSFYNNEISEKSEIFDDQFSVERPDGSNFTLKIRSTKLEDSAMYFCASSGGIDTQYFGPGTRLTVL.

The V and J genes are TRBV9 and TRBJ2-1; 7 bases match TRBD2. The junction had 6 bases not matched to a gene; V was cut back by 4 bases and J by 2 bases. CDR1 is SGDLS and CDR2 is YYNGEE in the germline V gene. CDR3 length: 15 amino acids. The CDR3 sequence is CASSLAEGTYNEQFF. Here the CDR3 DNA reads TGTGCCAGCAGCCTAGCGGAAGGTACCTACAATGAGCAGTTCTTC.

The chain uses TRBV27 and TRBJ1-1; D call uncertain. Germline-derived CDR1 and CDR2 are MNHEY and SMNVEV (reference sequence). The CDR3 runs 14 residues. V was shortened by 10 bases and J by 4 bases, with 19 bases between the two germline ends. The CDR3 here is CAIPVGKGSTEAFF. In nucleotides, the CDR3 is TGTGCCATCCCCGTAGGAAAAGGGTCCACTGAAGCTTTCTTT.

This chain connects TRBV3-1 (or the pseudogene TRBV3-2) to TRBJ1-4; D remains ambiguous. The CDR3 sequence is 15 residues long. Trimming pared 3 bases from V and 5 bases from J, leaving 13 bases between. CDR1 is LGHDT and CDR2 is YNNKEL in the germline V gene (reference sequence). The CDR3 DNA reads TGTGCCAGCAGCCAGTCCCCTAATTTAAATGAAAAACTGTTTTTT. This gives the protein CASSQSPNLNEKLFF.

This chain uses TRBV29-1 with TRBJ2-3; 16 bases align to TRBD2. Trimming removed 6 bases from V and 3 bases from J; junction bases left unmatched: 6. The CDR3 covers 16 residues. Germline assignment: CDR1 SQVTM and CDR2 ANQGSEA. CDR3 sequence reads: CSVVGTSGGVTDTQYF. CDR3 bases: TGCAGCGTGGTCGGGACTAGCGGGGGGGTGACAGATACGCAGTATTTT.

The CDR3 DNA reads TGTGCCAGCAGCGTAGGCAGAGCCGCTAACTATGGCTACACCTTC. Translated, it gives CASSVGRAANYGYTF. This chain connects TRBV9 to TRBJ1-2; D ambiguous. This CDR3 contains 15 residues. CDR1 is SGDLS, CDR2 YYNGEE, per germline. Trimming took off 0 bases at V and 0 bases at J, with 9 bases between the two ends.

J is TRBJ2-5 and V is TRBV6-5, with TRBD2 matching over 7 bases. CDR3 length: 15 residues. CDR1 MNHEY and CDR2 SVGAGI come from the germline V gene. V gave up 9 bases and J gave up 5 bases; unmatched junction bases: 15. CDR3 amino acids: CASSYGASGLETQYF. DNA of the CDR3: TGTGCCAGTAGCTACGGGGCTAGCGGTTTGGAGACCCAGTACTTC.

In DNA form, the CDR3 reads TGCGCCAGCAGCTTTAGGGCGGAGATGTACCAAGAGACCCAGTACTTC. This codes for CASSFRAEMYQETQYF. The chain carries TRBV5-1 and TRBJ2-5, with D unclear. The CDR3 length is 16 residues. The V end lost 2 bases, the J end lost 0 bases, and 14 bases lay between the germline ends. Germline V gene data show CDR1 as SGHRS and CDR2 as YFSETQ.

This chain connects TRBV9 to TRBJ2-6; 9 nucleotides align to TRBD2. Germline V CDR1 and CDR2: SGDLS, YYNGEE. The CDR3 sequence is 14 residues long. Losses at the gene ends were 7 bases for V and 2 bases for J; bases not matched to a gene: 1. The CDR3 bases are TGTGCCAGCGGCGGGAGGGCTGGGGCCAACGTCCTGACTTTC. Protein sequence: CASGGRAGANVLTF. Using reference TRBV9 and TRBJ2-6 for the parts outside the CDR3, the full variable domain is DSGVTQTPKHLITATGQRVTLRCSPRSGDLSVYWYQQSLDQGLQFLIQYYNGEERAKGNILERFSAQQFPDLHSELNLSSLELGDSALYFCASGGRAGANVLTFGAGSRLTVL.

The CDR3 DNA reads TGTGCCAGTAGTATCGCGTCGGGACAGGGTTTACAGCCCCAGCATTTT. As protein: CASSIASGQGLQPQHF. This chain joins TRBV19 and TRBJ1-5, with 9 positions matching TRBD1. V trimming: 3 bases; J trimming: 7 bases; junction bases outside the gene matches: 10. Germline V gives CDR1 LNHDA, CDR2 SQIVND (reference sequence). CDR3 length: 16 amino acids.

This clone showed up just a few times. The gene calls are TRBV3-1 (or the pseudogene TRBV3-2) and TRBJ2-3; weak D call: TRBD1 (5 bases). CDR1 and CDR2 from the germline V gene are LGHDT and YNNKEL (reference sequence). V was trimmed by 4 bases and J by 4 bases, leaving 12 bases between them. The CDR3 is made up of 14 amino acids. CDR3 bases: TGTGCCAGCAGCCGGAGACAGCGCGCAGATACGCAGTATTTT. Protein: CASSRRQRADTQYF.

The chain uses TRBV3-1 (or the pseudogene TRBV3-2) and TRBJ1-5; tentatively, D is TRBD1 (6 bases). This CDR3 is built from 13 residues. V was cut by 5 bases and J by 6 bases, with 11 bases left in between. CDR1 is LGHDT, CDR2 YNNKEL, per germline (reference sequence). The CDR3 here is CASSGRGLQPQHF. As DNA, the CDR3 is TGTGCCAGCAGCGGGCGGGGGCTTCAGCCCCAGCATTTT.

This clone was seen just once. The J gene is TRBJ2-1, the V gene TRBV7-2; possibly TRBD2 for D (6 bases). The CDR3 totals 13 residues. Looked up from germline, CDR1 is SGHTA and CDR2 is FQGNSA. V lost 0 bases to trimming and J lost 10 bases, with 10 bases between them. This chain's CDR3 is CASSLARGGEQFF. The CDR3 region has the DNA TGTGCCAGCAGCTTAGCGAGGGGAGGCGAGCAGTTCTTC.

This chain links TRBV4-1 with TRBJ1-1, with 7 bases lining up with TRBD1. The V gene's germline CDR1 is MGHRA and CDR2 YSYEKL. Trimming at V came to 1 base and at J to 6 bases, leaving 8 bases not matched to a gene. The CDR3 is made up of 15 amino acids. The CDR3 protein is CASSQGTGFRSEAFF. DNA of the CDR3: TGCGCCAGCAGCCAAGGGACAGGTTTTCGGTCTGAAGCTTTCTTT.

The chain links TRBV7-9 to TRBJ1-3; no definite D call. V was cut by 2 bases and J by 0 bases, with 5 bases left in between. Germline CDR1 and CDR2: SEHNR and FQNEAQ (reference sequence). The CDR3 consists of 14 residues. The CDR3 DNA reads as TGTGCCAGCAGCTTAACCACCTCTGGAAACACCATATATTTT. Translated, it gives CASSLTTSGNTIYF.